In this sample, the clone carrying this T cell receptor (beta chain) turned up a few times. Its specificity is not known. As part of library construction, unique molecular identifiers were attached to individual cDNA molecules. Using its own MiXCR run on the 5' RACE reads, TCRdb lists one record per CDR3 protein. Here the sample spans 50,000 to 60,000 distinct CDR3 sequences, about 5.9% being singletons. This entry belongs to a study of early T cells in non-severe SARS-CoV-2 infection. At the level of the study: Sequenced material consisted of bulk RNA (from unsorted whole blood), and chains were unpaired.

The CDR3 consists of 15 residues. Trimming left V 1 base short and J 8 bases short, with 15 bases between. Germline CDR1 SGHRS, CDR2 YFSETQ. Whole-study results and caveats: Matching results from VDJdb favored anti-spike CD8 responses, leaving private and CD4 specificities undetected.

Sequenced input: whole blood. The sequence came from an adult who was a healthcare worker with PCR-confirmed SARS-CoV-2 infection or an uninfected control (not recorded which). V gene TRBV5-1 combines with J gene TRBJ1-4; D is possibly TRBD1 (6 bases). CDR3 sequence: CASSLIAGEAEKLFF. The CDR3 DNA is TGCGCCAGCAGCTTGATTGCAGGGGAGGCGGAAAAACTGTTTTTT.